The entry that follows covers one TCR beta chain sequence. This CDR3 spans 12 amino acids. V was clipped by 0 bases and J by 10 bases, with 4 bases between them. Germline V gene data show CDR1 as LGHNA and CDR2 as YSLEER. In the PCR, 60 Vbeta and 13 Jbeta primers were used. Repertoires were generated with immunoSEQ multiplex PCR, while TCRdb's copy carries only in-frame clones and drops some. The sample has 150,000 to 200,000 clones, around 81% seen once; the top ten hold 2% to 2.5%. The sample comes from a study of cytomegalovirus exposure and HLA in healthy donors. Sequences were obtained from PBMCs. The source of this sequence is a woman in her 30s in good health and CMV-seronegative. V is TRBV4-3 and J is TRBJ1-6; D call uncertain. Written as DNA, the CDR3 is TGCGCCAGCAGCCAAGAGGGCTCACCCCTCCACTTT. Translated, it gives CASSQEGSPLHF.